The entry below describes one T cell receptor beta chain. Its target antigen remains unknown. The sample holds no much larger clone one base away, and base qualities are not on file. The record originates from a study of shared clonotypes between healthy human individuals (dated by TCRdb to the early 2020s). With respect to the entire study: The cohort included a few men and a couple of women between 18 and 49 years of age. For each donor, CD4 naive and CD4 memory were each given three plates, CD8 naive was given two plates, and CD8 memory was given one plate. Blood TCR repertoires of roughly 5 healthy adults were deeply sequenced to estimate repertoire size and the extent of clonotype sharing between individuals. Libraries were prepared and TCR repertoires were sequenced by different laboratories using diverse techniques, in order to increase sequencing depth and limit assay-specific biases. Per donor, leukapheresis produced somewhere between about 0.94 and 9 billion PBMCs.

TCR CDR3 regions were amplified from genomic DNA by multiplex PCR using the deep immunoSEQ assay. Genomic DNA extracted from each cell subset was distributed evenly over all wells of several immunoSEQ 96-well plates, and each plate served as one replicate. Each replicate PCR for sorted subsets received about 210 ng genomic DNA, equal to roughly 30,000 T cell genomes. Purified libraries were measured with a Qubit 3.0 fluorometer, size-checked on a Bioanalyzer 2100, and measured again with the KAPA Library Quantification kit. Every immunoSEQ 96-well plate was sequenced on a dedicated single-read 150-cycle Illumina NextSeq 550 flow cell. Concerning the study's data processing: Because the immunoSEQ output included only junctional sequences and no quality scores, the filtering could not be the same as the filtering used for full-length reads. Sequences were annotated with PyIR, a Python wrapper for IgBLAST v1.9, and V/J genes and CDR3 were assigned using IMGT germline references. Reads were filtered out if the reads had weak V/J assignments (E-value above 1e-6), no CDR3, stop codons, out-of-frame junctions, or ambiguous translated residues. A V3J clonotype was defined by an identical inferred V gene, J gene, and CDR3 amino acid sequence. Percentage overlap between repertoires was computed as shared unique clonotypes divided by the size of the smaller repertoire. Repertoire richness was assessed with RTK rarefaction, the Chao1 estimator, and Recon v2.1 estimates of unobserved clonotypes. OLGA was used to compute generation probabilities for all TCRbeta clonotypes that the gDNA method yielded from several donors. The table was pulled from immuneACCESS by TCRdb, which kept in-frame rearrangements only. Such tables lose some clones; where checked, under half of the loss comes from unresolved V genes, and the rest has no known cause. V and J calls and clone size are copied from that table; D and trimming were computed from the DNA. The table for this sample lists nearly 2 million clones; about 95% of them were counted only once. Approximately 1% of the sample belongs to the ten largest clones.

CD8 naive samples were obtained by positive selection for CCR7 among CD45RO-negative cells, yielding a CD45RA+CCR7+ population from which TemRA cells were excluded. Healthy HIV-negative adults with no recently reported acute infections or vaccinations were included as donors. Every donor was a Caucasian adult living in Nashville, Tennessee, USA. Blood was collected by leukapheresis, and PBMCs were isolated by Ficoll-Histopaque density gradient centrifugation and then cryopreserved in liquid nitrogen vapor phase. Analytical flow cytometry was used to check the purity and quantity of each magnetically sorted T cell population. From each sorted fraction, genomic DNA was isolated and quantified by UV absorbance on a Nanodrop 2000c. The CDR3 numbers 15 residues from cysteine through phenylalanine. Left in the record is the CDR3 DNA by itself, 45 bases read in frame from the first base. Trimming takes 4 bases off V and 7 bases off J; junction bases not matched to a gene: 12. As encoded in the germline V gene (reference sequence), CDR1 is SGHNT while CDR2 is YYREEE.

Beyond this particular receptor, the publication reports: Roughly 5% of naive CD4, 3.5% of naive CD8, about 2.4% of memory CD4, and around 0.4% of memory CD8 clonotypes were shared across several donors. The small number of donors limited the genetic and exposure-history diversity represented. Pairwise subsampling indicated that sequencing depth was expected to affect the degree of clonotype sharing among donors. Naive subsets generally had larger estimated clonotype richness than memory subsets. Sampling was restricted to blood, and TCR repertoires in tissue are likely to differ from TCR repertoires in blood. Higher generation probabilities were observed for clonotypes shared by all four sorted-subset donors than for non-shared clonotypes. Even with the large sequencing depth, rarefaction of the sorted-subset datasets indicated that sequencing was incomplete.

The TCR was taken from a man aged 18 to 29 in good health. Material for sequencing was naive CD8+ T cells sorted from blood. The sample's cell subset or site, from its label and the paper: CD45RA+CCR7+. The chain employs TRBV5-4 and TRBJ2-7, with TRBD1 identical over 9 junction bases. The CDR3 amino acid sequence is: CASSPAGTGLGEQYF. The sequence in DNA is TGTGCCAGCAGCCCAGCCGGGACAGGGTTAGGGGAGCAGTACTTC.